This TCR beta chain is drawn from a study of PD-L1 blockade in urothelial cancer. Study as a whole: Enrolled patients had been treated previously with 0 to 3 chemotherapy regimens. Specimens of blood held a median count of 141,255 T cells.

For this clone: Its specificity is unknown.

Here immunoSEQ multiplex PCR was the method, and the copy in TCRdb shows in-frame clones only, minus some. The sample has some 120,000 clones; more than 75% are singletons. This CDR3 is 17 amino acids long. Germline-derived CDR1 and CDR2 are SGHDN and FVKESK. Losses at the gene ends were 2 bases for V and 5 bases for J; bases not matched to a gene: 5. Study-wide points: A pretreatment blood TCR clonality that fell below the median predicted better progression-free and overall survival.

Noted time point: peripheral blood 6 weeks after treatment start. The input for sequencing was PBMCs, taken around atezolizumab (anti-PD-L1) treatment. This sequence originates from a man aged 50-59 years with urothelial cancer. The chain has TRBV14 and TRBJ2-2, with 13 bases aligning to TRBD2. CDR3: CASSQWTSGSWTGELFF. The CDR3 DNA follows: TGTGCCAGCAGCCAATGGACTAGCGGGAGTTGGACCGGGGAGCTGTTTTTT.